Given below is one T cell receptor beta chain in context. The data were taken from a study of blood T cell repertoires in COVID-19. Study in general: T cells, B-cell-depleted T cells, or PBMCs provided the cDNA or gDNA that served as material.

As handled by the study authors: Estimates of nucleated cell counts were drawn from the amplification of reference gene primers. Data came from immunoSEQ multiplex PCR; TCRdb stores just in-frame clones and leaves some out. The V and J calls and clone size were taken over from that table, and D and trimming were inferred from the DNA. The repertoire holds roughly 570,000 clones, with less than 90% as singletons. V lost 5 bases and J 5 bases, leaving 16 bases between the germline ends. Germline V gene data show CDR1 as MNHEY and CDR2 as SVGAGI. The CDR3 has 15 residues. Sequenced sample: peripheral blood. The gene calls are TRBV6-5 and TRBJ1-5; D gene unclear. The source is a woman in her fifties or sixties with COVID-19, enrolled during active disease. CDR3 in amino acids: CASSPGPGPDQPQHF. DNA for the CDR3: TGTGCCAGCAGTCCAGGCCCCGGTCCGGATCAGCCCCAGCATTTT.